This TCR beta chain was captured in a study of blood T cell repertoires in COVID-19. On the study more broadly: Material from acute and convalescent COVID-19 was sourced from the United States, Italy and Spain. The analysed material was cDNA or gDNA that came from T cells, B-cell-depleted T cells, or PBMCs.

Per the original data handling: How many nucleated cells were present was estimated from reference gene primer amplification. The method was immunoSEQ multiplex PCR; TCRdb's version includes in-frame clones alone and lacks a portion of them. V and J calls and clone size are copied from that table; D and trimming were computed from the DNA. The data show more than 35,000 clones, around 80% seen once. The V gene lost 1 base and the J gene lost 4 bases, with 13 bases spanning the gap. This CDR3 comprises 15 residues. Looked up from germline, CDR1 is MNHNS and CDR2 is SASEGT. Sequencing input: peripheral blood. The source is an older man with acute or convalescent COVID-19. The chain links TRBV6-1 to TRBJ1-2, with D possibly being TRBD1 (5 bases). In nucleotides, the CDR3 is TGTGCCAGCAGTGAAGTCGTGGGTGACAGCTATGGCTACACCTTC. It yields the protein CASSEVVGDSYGYTF.